This TCR beta chain stems from a study of type 1 regulatory T cells. Germline loops: CDR1 SQVTM, CDR2 ANQGSEA. With 1 base removed from V and 4 bases from J, the gap between germline ends came to 2 bases. The length of the CDR3 is 11 residues. One entry per CDR3 protein, called by TCRdb with MiXCR from the reads. This table holds some 100,000 distinct CDR3 sequences, roughly 31% found once. Source material: CD4+ T cells, either the whole sample or a sorted fraction (not recorded which). The TCR comes from a human donor in good health. The chain has TRBV29-1 and TRBJ1-5; D unclear. The CDR3: CSVEGNQPQHF. Here the CDR3 DNA reads TGCAGCGTTGAAGGGAATCAGCCCCAGCATTTT.